The subject of this entry is one T cell receptor beta chain. This entry belongs to a study of T-cell reconstitution after alpha-beta-depleted transplantation in children. The ends were cut back, 5 bases at V and 5 bases at J, with 21 bases in the middle. This CDR3 has 16 amino acids. CDR1 and CDR2 from the germline V gene are MGHDK and SYGVNS. Preparation of the TCRbeta library used unique molecular identifiers. Via MiXCR, TCRdb re-called the PCR reads, giving one row per CDR3 protein. This table has fewer than 550,000 distinct CDR3 sequences, under 13% appearing once. The receptor was derived from a human donor who donated a stem cell graft to a child with acute myeloid leukemia. The sample was PBMCs from the stem cell graft donor, taken from the stem cell graft. The chain employs TRBV25-1 and TRBJ2-5; tentative D call: TRBD1 (6 bases). DNA for the CDR3: TGTGCCAGCAGTCAAGGGATAACAGGGATCGGGGAGACCCAGTACTTC. It encodes CASSQGITGIGETQYF.